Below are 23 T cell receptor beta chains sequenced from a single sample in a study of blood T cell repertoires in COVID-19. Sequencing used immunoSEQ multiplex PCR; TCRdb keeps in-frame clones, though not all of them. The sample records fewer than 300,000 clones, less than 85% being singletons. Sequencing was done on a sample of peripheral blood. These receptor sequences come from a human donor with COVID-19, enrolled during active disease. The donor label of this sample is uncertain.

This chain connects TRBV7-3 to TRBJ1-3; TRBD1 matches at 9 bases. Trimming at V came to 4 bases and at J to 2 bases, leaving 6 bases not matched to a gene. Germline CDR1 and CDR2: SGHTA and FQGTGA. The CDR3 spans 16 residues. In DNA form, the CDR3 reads TGTGCCAGCAGCTCCCGCGACAGGGGGGCTGGAAACACCATATATTTT. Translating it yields CASSSRDRGAGNTIYF. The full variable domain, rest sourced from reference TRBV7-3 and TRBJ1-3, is GAGVSQTPSNKVTEKGKYVELRCDPISGHTALYWYRQSLGQGPEFLIYFQGTGAADDSGLPNDRFFAVRPEGSVSTLKIQRTERGDSAVYLCASSSRDRGAGNTIYFGEGSWLTVV.

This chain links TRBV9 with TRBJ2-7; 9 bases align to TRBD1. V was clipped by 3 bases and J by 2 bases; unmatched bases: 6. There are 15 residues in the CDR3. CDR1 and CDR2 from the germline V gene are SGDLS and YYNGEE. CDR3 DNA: TGTGCCAGCAGCGCCGGGACAGGGATCCCCTACGAGCAGTACTTC. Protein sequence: CASSAGTGIPYEQYF. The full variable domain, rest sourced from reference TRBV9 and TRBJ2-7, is DSGVTQTPKHLITATGQRVTLRCSPRSGDLSVYWYQQSLDQGLQFLIQYYNGEERAKGNILERFSAQQFPDLHSELNLSSLELGDSALYFCASSAGTGIPYEQYFGPGTRLTVT.

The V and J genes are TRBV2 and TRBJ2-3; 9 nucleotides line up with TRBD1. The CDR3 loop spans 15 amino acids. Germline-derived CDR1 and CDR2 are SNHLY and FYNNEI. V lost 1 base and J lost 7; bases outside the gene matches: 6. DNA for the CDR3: TGTGCCAGCAGTGAAGGGACAGGGGATTTGTATACGCAGTATTTT. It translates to CASSEGTGDLYTQYF.

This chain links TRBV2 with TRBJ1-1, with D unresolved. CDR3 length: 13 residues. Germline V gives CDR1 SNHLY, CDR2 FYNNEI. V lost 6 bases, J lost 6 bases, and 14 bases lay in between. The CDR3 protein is CASRALQRSEAFF. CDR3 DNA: TGTGCCAGCAGAGCATTACAGCGGTCTGAAGCTTTCTTT.

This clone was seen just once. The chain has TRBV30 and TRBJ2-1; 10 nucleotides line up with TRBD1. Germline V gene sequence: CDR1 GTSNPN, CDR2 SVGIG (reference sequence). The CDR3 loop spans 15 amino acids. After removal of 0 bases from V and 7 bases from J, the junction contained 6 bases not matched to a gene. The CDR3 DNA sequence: TGTGCCTGGAGTGTAGGGACAGGGGTAAGAAATGAGCAGTTCTTC. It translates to CAWSVGTGVRNEQFF.

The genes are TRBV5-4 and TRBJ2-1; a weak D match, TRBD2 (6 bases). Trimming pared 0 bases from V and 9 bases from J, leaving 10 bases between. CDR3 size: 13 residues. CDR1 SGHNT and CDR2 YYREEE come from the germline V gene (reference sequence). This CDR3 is CASSLVEGGEQFF. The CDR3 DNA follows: TGTGCCAGCAGCTTGGTGGAGGGAGGTGAGCAGTTCTTC.

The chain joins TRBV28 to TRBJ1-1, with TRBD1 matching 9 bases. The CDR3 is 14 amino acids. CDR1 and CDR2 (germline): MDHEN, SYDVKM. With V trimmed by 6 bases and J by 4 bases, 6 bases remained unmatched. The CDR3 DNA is TGTGCCAGCAGCTTGGGACAGGGAGGCACTGAAGCTTTCTTT. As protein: CASSLGQGGTEAFF.

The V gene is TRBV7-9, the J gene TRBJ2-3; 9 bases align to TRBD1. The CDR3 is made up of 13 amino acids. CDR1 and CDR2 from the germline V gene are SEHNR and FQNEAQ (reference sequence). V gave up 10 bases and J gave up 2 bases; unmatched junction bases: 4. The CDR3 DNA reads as TGTGCCACTACAGGGGGCTCCACAGATACGCAGTATTTT. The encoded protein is CATTGGSTDTQYF.

CDR3 region: CASRGLGADTEAFF. CDR3 nucleotides: TGTGCCAGCAGGGGCCTAGGGGCGGACACTGAAGCTTTCTTT. V and J are TRBV28 and TRBJ1-1, with a tentative D call TRBD1 (5 bases). CDR3 length equals 14 residues. With 6 bases removed from V and 3 bases from J, the gap between germline ends came to 14 bases. Germline values: CDR1 MDHEN, CDR2 SYDVKM.

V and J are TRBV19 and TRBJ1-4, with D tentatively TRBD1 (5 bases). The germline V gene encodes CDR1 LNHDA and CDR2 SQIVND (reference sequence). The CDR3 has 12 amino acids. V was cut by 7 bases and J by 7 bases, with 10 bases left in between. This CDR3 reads CASNWGVEKLFF. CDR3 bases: TGTGCCAGTAATTGGGGGGTTGAAAAACTGTTTTTT.

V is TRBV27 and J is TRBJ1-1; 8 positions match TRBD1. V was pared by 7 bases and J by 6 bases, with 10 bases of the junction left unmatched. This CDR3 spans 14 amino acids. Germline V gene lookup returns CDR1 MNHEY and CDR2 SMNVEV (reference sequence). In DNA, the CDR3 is TGTGCCAGCACGCGAGGACAGGGCCATGCTGAAGCTTTCTTT. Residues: CASTRGQGHAEAFF.

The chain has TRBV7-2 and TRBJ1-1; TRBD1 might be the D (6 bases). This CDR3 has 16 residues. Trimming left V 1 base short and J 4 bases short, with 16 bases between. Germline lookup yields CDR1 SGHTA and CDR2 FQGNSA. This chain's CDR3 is CASSLGPGGASTEAFF. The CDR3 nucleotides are TGTGCCAGCAGCTTAGGTCCTGGGGGGGCCTCCACTGAAGCTTTCTTT.

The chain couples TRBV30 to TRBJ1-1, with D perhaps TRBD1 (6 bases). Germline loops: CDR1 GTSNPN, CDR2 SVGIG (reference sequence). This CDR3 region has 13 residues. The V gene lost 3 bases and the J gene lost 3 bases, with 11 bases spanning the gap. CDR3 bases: TGTGCCTGGAGCCGACAGGCGCACACTGAAGCTTTCTTT. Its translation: CAWSRQAHTEAFF.

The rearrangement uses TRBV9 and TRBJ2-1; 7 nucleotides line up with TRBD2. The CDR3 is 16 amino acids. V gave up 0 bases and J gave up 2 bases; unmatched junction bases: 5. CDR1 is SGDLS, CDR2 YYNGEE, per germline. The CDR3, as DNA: TGTGCCAGCAGCGTAGCGTCGGGAGGCGCCTACAATGAGCAGTTCTTC. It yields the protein CASSVASGGAYNEQFF.

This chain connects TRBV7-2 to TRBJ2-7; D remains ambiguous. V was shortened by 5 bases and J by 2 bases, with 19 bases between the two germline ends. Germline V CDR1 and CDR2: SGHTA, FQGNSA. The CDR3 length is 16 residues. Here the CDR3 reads CASSPQLMLVTYEQYF. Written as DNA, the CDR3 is TGTGCCAGCAGCCCACAATTAATGCTAGTAACCTACGAGCAGTACTTC.

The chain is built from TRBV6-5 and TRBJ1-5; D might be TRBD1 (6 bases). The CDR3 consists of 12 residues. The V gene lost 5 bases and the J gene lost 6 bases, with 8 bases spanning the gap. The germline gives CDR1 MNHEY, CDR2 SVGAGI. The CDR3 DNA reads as TGTGCCAGCAGTAACAGGGTTCAGCCCCAGCATTTT. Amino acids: CASSNRVQPQHF.

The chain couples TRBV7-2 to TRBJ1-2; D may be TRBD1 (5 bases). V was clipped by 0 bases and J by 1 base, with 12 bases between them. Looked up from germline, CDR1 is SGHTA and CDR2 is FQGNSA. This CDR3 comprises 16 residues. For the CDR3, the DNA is TGTGCCAGCAGCTTAGCGGGAGGGGCTCTTAACTATGGCTACACCTTC. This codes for CASSLAGGALNYGYTF.

The CDR3 nucleotides are TGTGCCAGCAGCGGCGACAGAACCCTTTGGGGACTAGCGGGGGAGAGCTCCTACAATGAGCAGTTCTTC. Its translation: CASSGDRTLWGLAGESSYNEQFF. V usage is TRBV2 and J usage is TRBJ2-1, with 14 nucleotides matching TRBD2. V shed 6 bases and J 0 bases; nucleotides not matched to a gene: 22. This CDR3 is built from 23 residues. From germline, CDR1 is SNHLY and CDR2 FYNNEI.

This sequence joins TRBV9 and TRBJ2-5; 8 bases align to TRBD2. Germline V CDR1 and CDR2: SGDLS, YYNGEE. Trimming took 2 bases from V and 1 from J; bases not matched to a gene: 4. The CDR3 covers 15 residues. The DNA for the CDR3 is TGTGCCAGCAGCGTCGCGGGAGGTCTCCAAGAGACCCAGTACTTC. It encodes CASSVAGGLQETQYF. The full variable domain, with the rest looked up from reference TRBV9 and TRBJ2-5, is DSGVTQTPKHLITATGQRVTLRCSPRSGDLSVYWYQQSLDQGLQFLIQYYNGEERAKGNILERFSAQQFPDLHSELNLSSLELGDSALYFCASSVAGGLQETQYFGPGTRLLVL.

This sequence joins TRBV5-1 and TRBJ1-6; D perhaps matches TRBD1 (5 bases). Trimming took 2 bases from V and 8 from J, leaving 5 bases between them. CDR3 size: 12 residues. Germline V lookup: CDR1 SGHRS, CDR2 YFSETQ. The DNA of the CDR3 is TGCGCCAGCAGCTTCAGGGATTCACCCCTCCACTTT. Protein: CASSFRDSPLHF.

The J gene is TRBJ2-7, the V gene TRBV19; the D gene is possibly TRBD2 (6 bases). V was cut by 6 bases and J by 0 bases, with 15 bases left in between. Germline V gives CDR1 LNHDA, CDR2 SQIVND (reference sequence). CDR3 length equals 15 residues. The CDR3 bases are TGTGCCAGTAGCACTAGCCGCACGACCTCCTACGAGCAGTACTTC. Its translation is CASSTSRTTSYEQYF.

The chain's CDR3 is CASSKGLAGNEDTQYF. In DNA form, the CDR3 reads TGTGCCAGTAGTAAGGGGTTAGCGGGAAATGAGGATACGCAGTATTTT. The chain combines TRBV19 with TRBJ2-3; 8 bases match TRBD2. Germline V gene sequence: CDR1 LNHDA, CDR2 SQIVND (reference sequence). Unmatched junction bases numbered 12, after V lost 4 bases and J lost 6 bases. This CDR3 contains 16 residues.

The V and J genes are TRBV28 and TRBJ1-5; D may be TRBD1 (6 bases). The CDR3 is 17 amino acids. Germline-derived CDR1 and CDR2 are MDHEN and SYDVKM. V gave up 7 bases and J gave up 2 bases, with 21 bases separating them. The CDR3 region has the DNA TGTGCCAGCACCTCCCTTGCCCCCAACAGGGGCAATCAGCCCCAGCATTTT. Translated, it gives CASTSLAPNRGNQPQHF.